The present TCR beta chain was sequenced within a study of identical twins. Notes on the study in general: Out-of-frame alpha sequences shared between twins exhibited an excess of low generation probability.

As regards this clonotype: Its antigen remains unidentified.

This CDR3 region has 16 residues. Germline CDR1 reads SEHNR; CDR2 reads FQNEAQ (reference sequence). J lost 8 bases, V lost 4 bases, and 11 bases had no gene match. MiXCR, applied by TCRdb to the 5' RACE reads, yields one record per CDR3 protein. The table lists some 210,000 distinct CDR3 sequences, more than 15% of them singletons, with 40% in the top ten. These data also featured in a second study, about T cells expressing NK-cell markers.

This clonotype was sampled from a woman under 30 in good health. The chain uses TRBV7-9 and TRBJ1-4; 9 bases match TRBD1. Material for sequencing was CD8+ T cells sorted from blood. The CDR3 here is CASSSLDRGVREKLFF. CDR3 bases: TGTGCCAGCAGCTCATTGGACAGGGGAGTACGAGAAAAACTGTTTTTT.